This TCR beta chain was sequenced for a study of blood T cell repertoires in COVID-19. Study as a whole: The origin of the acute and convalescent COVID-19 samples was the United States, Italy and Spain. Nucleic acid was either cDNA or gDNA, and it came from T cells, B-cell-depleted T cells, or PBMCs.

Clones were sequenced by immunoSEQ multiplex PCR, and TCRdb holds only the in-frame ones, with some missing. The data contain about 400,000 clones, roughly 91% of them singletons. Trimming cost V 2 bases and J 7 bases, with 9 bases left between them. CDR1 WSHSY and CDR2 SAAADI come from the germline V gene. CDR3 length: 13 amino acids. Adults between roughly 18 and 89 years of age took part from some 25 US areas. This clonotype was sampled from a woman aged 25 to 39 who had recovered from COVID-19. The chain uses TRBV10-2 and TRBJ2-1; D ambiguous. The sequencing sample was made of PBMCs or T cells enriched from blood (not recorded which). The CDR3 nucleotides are TGCGCCAGCAGTGAGGTGACTCCGAATGAGCAGTTCTTC. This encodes CASSEVTPNEQFF.